The 7 T cell receptor beta chains below were found in one sample sequenced in a study of graft-versus-host responses after intestinal transplantation. Sequenced by immunoSEQ multiplex PCR; TCRdb stores in-frame clones only, minus some. The sample includes roughly 40,000 clones, roughly 90% of them seen just once. The sample here was PBMCs, taken 524 days after transplant. Receptors were obtained from a human patient who received an intestinal transplant, so some T cells may come from the graft donor.

The chain combines TRBV7-3 with TRBJ1-1; D unclear. The germline V gene has CDR1 SGHTA and CDR2 FQGTGA. The CDR3 spans 12 residues. The ends were cut back, 10 bases at V and 5 bases at J, with 14 bases in the middle. The CDR3 protein is CATMGGGTEAFF. The CDR3 DNA is TGTGCCACGATGGGTGGAGGAACTGAAGCTTTCTTT.

The V gene is TRBV4-3, the J gene TRBJ2-1; 8 bases align to TRBD2. The V gene's germline CDR1 is LGHNA and CDR2 YSLEER. V gave up 4 bases and J gave up 4 bases; unmatched junction bases: 18. The CDR3 sequence is 19 residues long. CDR3 in amino acids: CASSLTSVQAGVTYNEQFF. CDR3 nucleotide sequence: TGCGCCAGCAGCCTCACAAGTGTCCAAGCGGGAGTTACTTACAATGAGCAGTTCTTC.

The V gene is TRBV7-2, the J gene TRBJ2-7; possibly TRBD1 for D (5 bases). This CDR3 comprises 14 residues. Trimming took off 1 base at V and 4 bases at J, with 11 bases between the two ends. Germline CDR1 SGHTA, CDR2 FQGNSA. The CDR3 DNA reads as TGTGCCAGCAGCTTAGTGGGGCAGTCATACGAGCAGTACTTC. This encodes CASSLVGQSYEQYF.

This chain connects TRBV5-1 to TRBJ2-1; D perhaps matches TRBD1 (5 bases). V shed 2 bases and J shed 5 bases, with 14 bases lying between them. Germline loops: CDR1 SGHRS, CDR2 YFSETQ. The length of the CDR3 is 15 residues. CDR3 DNA: TGCGCCAGCAGCTTCGCCAGGGCTACGCACAATGAGCAGTTCTTC. Residues: CASSFARATHNEQFF.

The V gene is TRBV6-5, the J gene TRBJ2-2; TRBD2 matches 13 bases. Trimming at V came to 11 bases and at J to 3 bases, leaving 0 bases not matched to a gene. Germline V gene lookup returns CDR1 MNHEY and CDR2 SVGAGI. The CDR3 length is 13 residues. CDR3 in amino acids: CAGLAGDTGELFF. CDR3 DNA sequence: TGTGCCGGACTAGCGGGAGACACCGGGGAGCTGTTTTTT.

The chain employs TRBV7-9 and TRBJ1-1, with D hard to call. The CDR3 totals 15 residues. V was clipped by 1 base and J by 2 bases, with 11 bases between them. Germline lookup yields CDR1 SEHNR and CDR2 FQNEAQ (reference sequence). This CDR3 is CASSLGRWFNTEAFF. The CDR3 region has the DNA TGTGCCAGCAGCTTAGGCCGCTGGTTTAACACTGAAGCTTTCTTT.

This clone has more than one count but fewer than ten. The chain combines TRBV11-2 with TRBJ2-3, with D unclear. The germline gives CDR1 SGHAT, CDR2 FQNNGV. This CDR3 is built from 12 residues. The V and J ends lost 1 base and 4 bases respectively, with 3 bases between them. Here the CDR3 DNA reads TGTGCCAGCAGCTTAGTTTCAGATACGCAGTATTTT. It is translated as CASSLVSDTQYF.